This T cell receptor (beta chain) comes out of a study of neurological immune-mediated disorders. V was pared by 1 base and J by 6 bases, with 3 bases of the junction left unmatched. The CDR3 covers 13 residues. From germline, CDR1 is SGHVS and CDR2 FQNEAQ. The table lists this clonotype with many counts. Its antigen is not identified. Study findings and constraints: On phylogenetic grouping, the repertoires of 18 of 34 multiple sclerosis patients fell within one related-CDR3 cluster, constituting a possible signature. No expanded-clone CDR3 amino acid sequence recurred across subjects, suggesting private TCR-beta repertoires.

5'RACE employing 10-nucleotide random UMIs yielded the cDNA. TCRdb used MiXCR to reprocess the 5' RACE reads, holding one entry per CDR3 protein. Of tens of thousands of distinct CDR3 sequences listed, roughly 2.5% are singletons. The genes are TRBV7-8 and TRBJ2-7; 7 bases map to TRBD1. The source is a man aged 50 or older with multiple sclerosis. Sequencing was performed on PBMCs. CDR3 nucleotides: TGTGCCAGCAGCTTAGGGACAGGCCCCGAGCAGTACTTC. Translation gives CASSLGTGPEQYF.